This T cell receptor beta chain was found in a study of blood T cell repertoires in COVID-19. In the original processing: How many nucleated cells were present was estimated from reference gene primer amplification. Using immunoSEQ multiplex PCR, the repertoire was profiled, and TCRdb retains in-frame clones only, with some absent. The D gene and trimming were derived from the DNA, and the V and J assignments and clone size from that table. The profile shows roughly 120,000 clones, about 85% of them singletons. Sequencing was done on a sample of peripheral blood. The receptor's source is a man of 80 years or more with acute or convalescent COVID-19.

The CDR3 DNA reads TGCAGTGCTAGTATGGAGGCGCAGGGGATCTACGAGCAGTACTTC. It codes for CSASMEAQGIYEQYF. The gene calls are TRBV20-1 and TRBJ2-7; a weak D match, TRBD1 (6 bases). Germline V gene lookup returns CDR1 DFQATT and CDR2 SNEGSKA (reference sequence). V was trimmed by 3 bases and J by 3 bases, leaving 18 bases between them. This CDR3 is built from 15 residues.